The 18 T cell receptor beta chains given below trace back to one sample, sequenced in a study of CD4 T cell repertoires in COVID-19. For these TCRs, the target antigens are not known. The assay was immunoSEQ multiplex PCR, and TCRdb's table has in-frame clones only and misses some. Of about 1,700 clones listed, approximately 15% were seen once; the top ten hold about 11%. The specimen was memory CD4+ T cells, cultured in vitro, collected after recovery from COVID-19. The receptors stem from a human donor who had COVID-19.

This clone ranks as medium-sized. The chain employs TRBV7-9 and TRBJ1-2; 10 bases are shared with TRBD1. The CDR3 loop spans 15 amino acids. Looked up from germline, CDR1 is SEHNR and CDR2 is FQNEAQ (reference sequence). The J segment lost 4 bases and the V segment lost 3 bases, leaving 5 bases of the junction unmatched. The DNA of the CDR3 is TGTGCCAGCAGCTTGACAGGGGGCGATCCCTATGGCTACACCTTC. This sequence encodes CASSLTGGDPYGYTF.

This clone came up a few times. The chain carries TRBV7-6 and TRBJ2-1; D gene uncertain. V was cut by 5 bases and J by 12 bases, with 20 bases left in between. This CDR3 contains 14 residues. Germline CDR1 reads SGHVS; CDR2 reads FNYEAQ. The chain's CDR3 is CASSPQAYPGWQFF. DNA of the CDR3: TGTGCCAGCAGCCCTCAAGCCTACCCCGGTTGGCAGTTCTTC.

This clone is categorized as medium-sized. The CDR3 DNA reads as TGTGCCAGCAGCCCGGCGAGGAGCTCCTACAATGAGCAGTTCTTC. It specifies CASSPARSSYNEQFF. This chain links TRBV11-2 with TRBJ2-1; no reliable D call. The germline gives CDR1 SGHAT, CDR2 FQNNGV. V was shortened by 5 bases and J by 0 bases, with 11 bases between the two germline ends. CDR3 length equals 15 residues. The whole variable domain, filled in from reference TRBV11-2 and TRBJ2-1, reads EAGVAQSPRYKIIEKRQSVAFWCNPISGHATLYWYQQILGQGPKLLIQFQNNGVVDDSQLPKDRFSAERLKGVDSTLKIQPAKLEDSAVYLCASSPARSSYNEQFFGPGTRLTVL.

This clone counts as medium-sized (0.01 to 0.1%). J is TRBJ2-2 and V is TRBV5-1, with D possibly TRBD1 on 5 matching bases. Between the trimmed V and J ends, which lost 4 bases and 0 bases, there was a span of 10 bases. Germline V gene lookup returns CDR1 SGHRS and CDR2 YFSETQ. The CDR3 consists of 15 residues. CDR3 amino acids: CASSTGHTNTGELFF. DNA for the CDR3: TGCGCCAGCAGCACCGGACACACGAACACCGGGGAGCTGTTTTTT.

This clone counts as medium-sized (0.01 to 0.1%). This rearrangement joins TRBV6-1 to TRBJ1-2; TRBD1 aligns across 7 bases. Germline V gene data show CDR1 as MNHNS and CDR2 as SASEGT. The CDR3 is made up of 13 amino acids. After removal of 3 bases from V and 7 bases from J, the junction contained 5 bases not matched to a gene. The chain's CDR3 is CASSDRGGSGYTF. CDR3 in DNA: TGTGCCAGCAGTGATAGAGGGGGCAGTGGCTACACCTTC.

This clone was observed a handful of times. The chain uses TRBV10-1 and TRBJ2-3; TRBD2 matches 9 bases. The CDR3 totals 14 residues. V trimming: 11 bases; J trimming: 6 bases; junction bases outside the gene matches: 12. Germline V gene lookup returns CDR1 WNHNN and CDR2 SYGVQD (reference sequence). This CDR3 reads CARCARRGGDTQYF. CDR3 sequence (DNA): TGCGCCCGCTGTGCGCGGCGGGGGGGGGATACGCAGTATTTT.

The V and J genes are TRBV7-8 and TRBJ2-1, with 7 positions matching TRBD1. Germline V gene lookup returns CDR1 SGHVS and CDR2 FQNEAQ. There are 15 residues in the CDR3. Germline trimming cut 5 bases from V and 4 bases from J; bases unmatched to any gene: 8. The DNA for the CDR3 is TGTGCCAGCAGCCGAGACGGGACAGCATACAATGAGCAGTTCTTC. Amino acids: CASSRDGTAYNEQFF.

By sample fraction, this clone is medium-sized. The chain employs TRBV4-1 and TRBJ2-2; maybe TRBD1 (5 bases). This CDR3 spans 17 amino acids. CDR1 and CDR2 (germline): MGHRA, YSYEKL. V gave up 0 bases and J gave up 3 bases, with 14 bases separating them. The CDR3 DNA is TGCGCCAGCAGCCAAGATGTGAAGGGGCTCGACACCGGGGAGCTGTTTTTT. This codes for CASSQDVKGLDTGELFF.

By frequency in the sample, this clone is large. V and J are TRBV27 and TRBJ1-2; 7 nucleotides line up with TRBD1. V dropped 5 bases and J dropped 5; count of bases not matched to a gene: 5. Germline assignment: CDR1 MNHEY and CDR2 SMNVEV (reference sequence). This CDR3 has 13 amino acids. In nucleotides, the CDR3 is TGTGCCAGCAGTCCCTCACAGGGGTATGGCTACACCTTC. Translated, it gives CASSPSQGYGYTF.

This clone is medium-sized by share. This rearrangement joins TRBV6-5 to TRBJ1-2; the D gene is possibly TRBD1 (6 bases). The CDR3 has 15 residues. Per the germline V gene, CDR1 is MNHEY and CDR2 is SVGAGI. The V end lost 7 bases, the J end lost 5 bases, and 20 bases lay between the germline ends. CDR3 region: CASTRTGGALYGYTF. CDR3 DNA sequence: TGTGCCAGCACTCGAACGGGGGGGGCCCTTTATGGCTACACCTTC.

This rearrangement joins TRBV5-1 to TRBJ1-4; D is possibly TRBD1 (5 bases). V lost 1 base to trimming and J lost 3 bases, with 10 bases between them. Germline values: CDR1 SGHRS, CDR2 YFSETQ. The CDR3 length is 15 residues. The CDR3 sequence: CASSLPGPANEKLFF. The CDR3 DNA reads as TGCGCCAGCAGCTTGCCGGGACCGGCTAATGAAAAACTGTTTTTT. Based on the CDR3 plus reference TRBV5-1 and TRBJ1-4, the full variable domain is KAGVTQTPRYLIKTRGQQVTLSCSPISGHRSVSWYQQTPGQGLQFLFEYFSETQRNKGNFPGRFSGRQFSNSRSEMNVSTLELGDSALYLCASSLPGPANEKLFFGSGTQLSVL.

This clone is large (0.1 to 1%) in the sample. The J gene is TRBJ2-2, the V gene TRBV27, with D perhaps assigned TRBD1 or TRBD2 (6 bases each). V lost 6 bases and J 7 bases, leaving 21 bases between the germline ends. CDR3 length: 16 residues. Germline V gives CDR1 MNHEY, CDR2 SMNVEV (reference sequence). CDR3 in amino acids: CASRPTGGLRGGELFF. The CDR3 DNA sequence: TGTGCCAGCAGGCCTACTGGGGGGCTCCGAGGCGGGGAGCTGTTTTTT.

This clone is large (0.1 to 1%) within its sample. In the same sample, other DNA sequences code for this CDR3. The CDR3 loop reads CASSRGTSGGPNTGELFF. For the CDR3, the DNA is TGCGCCAGCAGCAGAGGGACTAGCGGGGGCCCGAACACCGGGGAGCTGTTTTTT. This rearrangement joins TRBV5-1 to TRBJ2-2; 14 bases are a match to TRBD2. CDR1 and CDR2 (germline): SGHRS, YFSETQ. J lost 0 bases, V lost 4 bases, and 5 bases had no gene match. The CDR3 has 18 residues.

Judged by abundance, this clone is medium-sized. This sequence joins TRBV7-8 and TRBJ1-2, with a possible D match to TRBD1 (6 bases). The V and J ends lost 1 base and 2 bases respectively, with 14 bases between them. This CDR3 spans 16 amino acids. Germline V CDR1 and CDR2: SGHVS, FQNEAQ. The CDR3 DNA reads as TGTGCCAGCAGCTTAGTGGGGGGCGCAATGAACTATGGCTACACCTTC. Its protein product is CASSLVGGAMNYGYTF.

The chain joins TRBV9 to TRBJ2-5; D call uncertain. Germline CDR1 is SGDLS and CDR2 is YYNGEE. The CDR3 has 14 residues. Between the trimmed V and J ends, which lost 0 bases and 4 bases, there was a span of 10 bases. The chain's CDR3 is CASSVDPQPETQYF. The CDR3 DNA reads TGTGCCAGCAGCGTAGACCCCCAACCAGAGACCCAGTACTTC.

The DNA for the CDR3 is TGTGCCAGTAGCCCCAAGGGGGACTGGGGACCTGAAGCTTTCTTT. Translation gives CASSPKGDWGPEAFF. The rearrangement links TRBV19 to TRBJ1-1, with D perhaps TRBD1 (6 bases). CDR1 LNHDA and CDR2 SQIVND come from the germline V gene (reference sequence). This CDR3 is 15 amino acids long. V was cut by 6 bases and J by 6 bases, with 20 bases left in between.

This clone is classed as medium-sized. The chain has TRBV6-1 and TRBJ2-2; 12 nucleotides match TRBD1. Germline trimming cut 4 bases from V and 6 bases from J; bases unmatched to any gene: 6. This CDR3 spans 16 amino acids. Germline V lookup: CDR1 MNHNS, CDR2 SASEGT. CDR3 region: CASSAPGTGGSGELFF. The CDR3 nucleotides are TGTGCCAGCAGTGCACCCGGGACAGGGGGCTCCGGGGAGCTGTTTTTT.

The sample holds a few counts of this clone. Here the CDR3 reads CASSFDRAKGYTF. The CDR3 bases are TGTGCCAGCAGCTTTGACAGGGCAAAAGGCTACACCTTC. This sequence joins TRBV5-6 and TRBJ1-2, with 7 bases matching TRBD1. CDR1 and CDR2 (germline): SGHDT, YYEEEE. This CDR3 region has 13 residues. The junction had 6 bases not matched to a gene; V was cut back by 2 bases and J by 8 bases. Full variable domain (missing parts from reference TRBV5-6 and TRBJ1-2): DAGVTQSPTHLIKTRGQQVTLRCSPKSGHDTVSWYQQALGQGPQFIFQYYEEEERQRGNFPDRFSGHQFPNYSSELNVNALLLGDSALYLCASSFDRAKGYTFGSGTRLTVV.